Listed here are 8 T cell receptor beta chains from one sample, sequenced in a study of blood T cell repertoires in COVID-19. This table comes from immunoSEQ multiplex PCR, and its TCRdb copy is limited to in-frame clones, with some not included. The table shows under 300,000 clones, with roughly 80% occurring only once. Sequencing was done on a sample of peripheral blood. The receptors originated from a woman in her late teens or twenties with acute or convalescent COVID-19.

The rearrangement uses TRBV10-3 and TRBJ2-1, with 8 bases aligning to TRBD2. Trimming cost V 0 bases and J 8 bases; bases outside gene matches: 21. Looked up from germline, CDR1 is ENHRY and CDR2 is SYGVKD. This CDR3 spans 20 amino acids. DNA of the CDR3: TGTGCCATCAGTGAGTCGTCCCCCGGCGTCTGGGCGGGAGGCCCGGATGAGCAGTTCTTC. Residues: CAISESSPGVWAGGPDEQFF.

The CDR3, as DNA: TGTGCCAGCAGTGCCGGGACAGGTACCGAGCAGTACTTC. It is translated as CASSAGTGTEQYF. The chain carries TRBV2 and TRBJ2-7; 8 positions agree with TRBD1. J was trimmed by 6 bases and V by 4 bases; bases with no gene match: 5. The CDR3 is made up of 13 amino acids. Germline CDR1 and CDR2: SNHLY and FYNNEI.

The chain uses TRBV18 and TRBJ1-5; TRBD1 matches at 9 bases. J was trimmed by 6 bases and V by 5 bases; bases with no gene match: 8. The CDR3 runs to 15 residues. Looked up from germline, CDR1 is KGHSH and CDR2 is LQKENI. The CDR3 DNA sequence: TGTGCCAGCTCAAGAACAGGGGGCGCCGGTCAGCCCCAGCATTTT. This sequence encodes CASSRTGGAGQPQHF.

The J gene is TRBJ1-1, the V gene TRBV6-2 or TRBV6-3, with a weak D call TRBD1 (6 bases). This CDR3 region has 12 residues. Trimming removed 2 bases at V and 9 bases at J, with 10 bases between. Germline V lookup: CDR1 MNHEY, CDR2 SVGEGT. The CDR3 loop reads CASSYHGTQAFF. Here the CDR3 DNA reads TGTGCCAGCAGTTACCACGGGACACAAGCTTTCTTT.

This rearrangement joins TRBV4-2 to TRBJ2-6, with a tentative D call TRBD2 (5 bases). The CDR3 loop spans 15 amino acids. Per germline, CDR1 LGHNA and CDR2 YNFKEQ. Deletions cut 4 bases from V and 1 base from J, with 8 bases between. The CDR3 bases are TGTGCCAGCAGCCGACGGGATTCTGGGGCCAACGTCCTGACTTTC. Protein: CASSRRDSGANVLTF.

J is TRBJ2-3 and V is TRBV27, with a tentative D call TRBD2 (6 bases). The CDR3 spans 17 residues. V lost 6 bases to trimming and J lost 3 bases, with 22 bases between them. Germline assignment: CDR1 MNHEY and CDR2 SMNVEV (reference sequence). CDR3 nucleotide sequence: TGTGCCAGCAGGGACTGGAGCGGGCCCTCGGGTACAGATACGCAGTATTTT. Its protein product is CASRDWSGPSGTDTQYF.

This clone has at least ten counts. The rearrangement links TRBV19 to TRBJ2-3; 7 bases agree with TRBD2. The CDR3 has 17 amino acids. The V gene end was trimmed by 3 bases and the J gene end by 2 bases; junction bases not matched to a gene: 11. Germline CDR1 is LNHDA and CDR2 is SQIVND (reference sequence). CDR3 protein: CASSIGLVGGNTDTQYF. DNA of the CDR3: TGTGCCAGTAGTATCGGTCTGGTGGGAGGGAACACAGATACGCAGTATTTT.

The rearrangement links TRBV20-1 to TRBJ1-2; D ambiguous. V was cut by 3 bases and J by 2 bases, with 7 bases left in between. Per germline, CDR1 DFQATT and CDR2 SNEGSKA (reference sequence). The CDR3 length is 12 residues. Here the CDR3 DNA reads TGCAGTGCTAGTTTTCGGAACTATGGCTACACCTTC. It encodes CSASFRNYGYTF.